These 26 T cell receptor beta chains originate from one sample sequenced in a study of untreated major depressive disorder (dated 2018 in TCRdb). The library was produced with the immunoSEQ multiplex PCR assay. The table was pulled from immuneACCESS by TCRdb, which kept in-frame rearrangements only. Such tables lose some clones; where checked, under half of the loss comes from unresolved V genes, and the rest has no known cause. This sample comprises tens of thousands of clones, approximately 89% of them detected only once. The ten largest clones add up to just over 5% of the sample. Material for sequencing was CD4+ T cells from PBMCs. Receptors were obtained from a woman younger than 45 in good health.

V is TRBV6-6 and J is TRBJ1-1, with 9 bases lining up with TRBD1. V shed 10 bases and J 1 base; nucleotides not matched to a gene: 7. Germline CDR1 reads MNHNY; CDR2 reads SVGAGI (reference sequence). The CDR3 extends over 14 amino acids. In DNA, the CDR3 is TGTGCCACCGCCTCGGGACAGGGGAACACTGAAGCTTTCTTT. Translation: CATASGQGNTEAFF.

The chain couples TRBV2 to TRBJ1-5, with 8 bases identical to TRBD1. Per germline, CDR1 SNHLY and CDR2 FYNNEI. This CDR3 is built from 15 residues. J gave up 0 bases and V 6 bases, and 4 bases lay outside the gene matches. CDR3 sequence: CASSGQGYSNQPQHF. The CDR3 region has the DNA TGTGCCAGCAGCGGACAGGGATATAGCAATCAGCCCCAGCATTTT.

The J gene is TRBJ2-7, the V gene TRBV28; no clear D. This CDR3 spans 15 amino acids. Germline CDR1 reads MDHEN; CDR2 reads SYDVKM. Deletions cut 4 bases from V and 3 bases from J, with 16 bases between. CDR3 DNA: TGTGCCAGCAGTTCTCTGGCTACAGAAATCTACGAGCAGTACTTC. Translating gives CASSSLATEIYEQYF.

The chain uses TRBV4-1 and TRBJ1-2; no reliable D call. The CDR3 has 15 amino acids. Trimming left V 0 bases short and J 3 bases short, with 11 bases between. Germline CDR1 is MGHRA and CDR2 is YSYEKL. The CDR3: CASSQDSARHYGYTF. CDR3 bases: TGCGCCAGCAGCCAAGATTCGGCGAGGCACTATGGCTACACCTTC.

The rearrangement links TRBV30 to TRBJ2-3, with D perhaps assigned TRBD1 or TRBD2 (5 bases each). CDR1 and CDR2 (germline): GTSNPN, SVGIG (reference sequence). V lost 3 bases and J lost 2, with 18 bases in between. CDR3 size: 16 residues. CDR3 sequence (DNA): TGTGCCTGGAGGGGTCGGGGCGGCCTCCACACAGATACGCAGTATTTT. This gives the protein CAWRGRGGLHTDTQYF. Drawing the rest from reference TRBV30 and TRBJ2-3, the complete variable domain is SQTIHQWPATLVQPVGSPLSLECTVEGTSNPNLYWYRQAAGRGLQLLFYSVGIGQISSEVPQNLSASRPQDRQFILSSKKLLLSDSGFYLCAWRGRGGLHTDTQYFGPGTRLTVL.

This clone showed up just a few times. J is TRBJ1-1 and V is TRBV19, with TRBD1 matching over 9 bases. CDR1 is LNHDA, CDR2 SQIVND, per germline (reference sequence). The CDR3 is made up of 15 amino acids. Unmatched junction bases numbered 5, after V lost 3 bases and J lost 3 bases. CDR3 nucleotides: TGTGCCAGTAGTATCCGCCGACAGGGGGACACTGAAGCTTTCTTT. Residues: CASSIRRQGDTEAFF.

There are a few counts of this clone. V and J are TRBV29-1 and TRBJ1-1; D is possibly TRBD1 (6 bases). Trimming pared 6 bases from V and 0 bases from J, leaving 11 bases between. CDR1 and CDR2 (germline): SQVTM, ANQGSEA. The CDR3 is made up of 13 amino acids. CDR3 DNA sequence: TGCAGCGTAGACAGGAACATGAACACTGAAGCTTTCTTT. Its translation is CSVDRNMNTEAFF.

This rearrangement joins TRBV5-1 to TRBJ1-6, with TRBD1 matching over 9 bases. V lost 0 bases and J lost 6; bases outside the gene matches: 1. CDR1 SGHRS and CDR2 YFSETQ come from the germline V gene. CDR3 length: 15 residues. The CDR3 protein is CASSLGDRANSPLHF. In DNA, the CDR3 is TGCGCCAGCAGCTTGGGGGACAGGGCTAATTCACCCCTCCACTTT.

The chain is built from TRBV5-4 and TRBJ2-7; no clear D. The germline gives CDR1 SGHNT, CDR2 YYREEE (reference sequence). With 0 bases removed from V and 0 bases from J, the gap between germline ends came to 10 bases. This CDR3 is 15 amino acids long. The CDR3 coding sequence is TGTGCCAGCAGCTTGGGGGCAGTGAGCTCCTACGAGCAGTACTTC. Translated: CASSLGAVSSYEQYF.

The CDR3 nucleotides are TGTGCCAGCTCACCGCGTCGGGCCACCGGGGAGCTGTTTTTT. It specifies CASSPRRATGELFF. The V and J genes are TRBV18 and TRBJ2-2; D remains ambiguous. The CDR3 spans 14 residues. V was shortened by 3 bases and J by 4 bases, with 9 bases between the two germline ends. CDR1 is KGHSH, CDR2 LQKENI, per germline.

The chain links TRBV6-4 to TRBJ2-2; D is possibly TRBD1 (7 bases). The CDR3 totals 15 residues. Between the trimmed V and J ends, which lost 3 bases and 6 bases, there was a span of 14 bases. Germline-derived CDR1 and CDR2 are MRHNA and SNTAGT. CDR3 in DNA: TGTGCCAGCAGTGAAACGGCGGGGACAGCCGGGGAGCTGTTTTTT. Protein: CASSETAGTAGELFF.

The rearrangement uses TRBV30 and TRBJ2-5; 7 bases fit TRBD1. Unmatched junction bases numbered 6, after V lost 3 bases and J lost 5 bases. Germline-derived CDR1 and CDR2 are GTSNPN and SVGIG (reference sequence). The CDR3 has 13 amino acids. The CDR3 here is CAWRHRGRETQYF. CDR3 coding DNA: TGTGCCTGGAGACACAGGGGTAGGGAGACCCAGTACTTC.

The V call is TRBV19, the J call TRBJ1-2, with D perhaps matching TRBD1 (5 bases). This CDR3 spans 13 amino acids. V was pared by 8 bases and J by 8 bases, with 18 bases between. Germline CDR1 is LNHDA and CDR2 is SQIVND (reference sequence). The CDR3, as DNA: TGTGCCAGTGGGCGGCCAGGGCTGGGAGGCTACACCTTC. Its protein is CASGRPGLGGYTF.

The chain couples TRBV7-2 to TRBJ2-7; D not certain. The germline CDR1 and CDR2 sequences are SGHTA and FQGNSA. The ends were cut back, 2 bases at V and 1 base at J, with 9 bases in the middle. The CDR3 consists of 14 residues. In DNA, the CDR3 is TGTGCCAGCAGCTTAAGCCTTTTGTCCTACGAGCAGTACTTC. Its translation: CASSLSLLSYEQYF. The full variable domain, its missing parts supplied by reference TRBV7-2 and TRBJ2-7, is GAGVSQSPSNKVTEKGKDVELRCDPISGHTALYWYRQSLGQGLEFLIYFQGNSAPDKSGLPSDRFSAERTGGSVSTLTIQRTQQEDSAVYLCASSLSLLSYEQYFGPGTRLTVT.

The chain recombines TRBV7-3 with TRBJ1-5, with 7 bases that match TRBD1. The germline V gene encodes CDR1 SGHTA and CDR2 FQGTGA. The CDR3 contains 13 residues. The V and J ends lost 5 bases and 7 bases, in that order; junction bases with no gene match: 5. The DNA of the CDR3 is TGTGCCAGCAGCGAAGCCAGGGGGCAGCCCCAGCATTTT. Translated: CASSEARGQPQHF. Variable domain in full (rest from reference TRBV7-3 and TRBJ1-5): GAGVSQTPSNKVTEKGKYVELRCDPISGHTALYWYRQSLGQGPEFLIYFQGTGAADDSGLPNDRFFAVRPEGSVSTLKIQRTERGDSAVYLCASSEARGQPQHFGDGTRLSIL.

The rearrangement joins TRBV5-1 to TRBJ1-6; 8 nucleotides match TRBD1. The CDR3 extends over 16 amino acids. V gave up 0 bases and J gave up 8 bases; unmatched junction bases: 7. CDR1 SGHRS and CDR2 YFSETQ come from the germline V gene. CDR3: CASSLEGQGFDSPLHF. DNA of the CDR3: TGCGCCAGCAGCTTGGAAGGACAGGGTTTCGATTCACCCCTCCACTTT.

This clone was seen more than once but under ten times. This chain connects TRBV7-2 to TRBJ1-2; D remains unclear. The CDR3 extends over 13 amino acids. Trimming cost V 3 bases and J 2 bases, with 7 bases left between them. In germline, CDR1 is SGHTA, CDR2 FQGNSA. CDR3 sequence (DNA): TGTGCCAGCAGCTTCGGTATCAACTATGGCTACACCTTC. It is translated as CASSFGINYGYTF.

This chain joins TRBV28 and TRBJ1-5; no clear D gene. CDR3 size: 12 residues. Germline CDR1 reads MDHEN; CDR2 reads SYDVKM. The V and J ends lost 2 bases and 8 bases respectively, with 7 bases between them. CDR3 nucleotide sequence: TGTGCCAGCAGTTTAATGTTTAAGCCCCAGCATTTT. It yields the protein CASSLMFKPQHF.

The chain has TRBV30 and TRBJ2-7; D gene uncertain. This CDR3 region has 15 residues. The germline gives CDR1 GTSNPN, CDR2 SVGIG (reference sequence). Trimming took off 4 bases at V and 1 base at J, with 17 bases between the two ends. CDR3 amino acids: CAWMPTRQTSYEQYF. For the CDR3, the DNA is TGTGCCTGGATGCCGACGCGACAAACGTCCTACGAGCAGTACTTC.

This clone was seen a few times. This chain links TRBV5-1 with TRBJ2-2; 7 bases map to TRBD1. V dropped 4 bases and J dropped 7; count of bases not matched to a gene: 7. The CDR3 extends over 14 amino acids. CDR1 and CDR2 (germline): SGHRS, YFSETQ. Written as DNA, the CDR3 is TGCGCCAGCAGCGCCTACCAGGGGGTCGGGGAGCTGTTTTTT. Encoded protein: CASSAYQGVGELFF.

The rearrangement joins TRBV4-1 to TRBJ1-3; no definite D call. Germline loops: CDR1 MGHRA, CDR2 YSYEKL. CDR3 size: 17 residues. V was shortened by 0 bases and J by 2 bases, with 14 bases between the two germline ends. The CDR3: CASSQESTGRAGNTIYF. The CDR3, as DNA: TGCGCCAGCAGCCAAGAGTCAACGGGGAGAGCTGGAAACACCATATATTTT.

The gene calls are TRBV19 and TRBJ2-7, with D hard to call. Between the trimmed V and J ends, which lost 3 bases and 3 bases, there was a span of 6 bases. The CDR3 has 12 residues. Germline V gives CDR1 LNHDA, CDR2 SQIVND (reference sequence). This CDR3 is CASSIPGYEQYF. The CDR3 coding sequence is TGTGCCAGTAGTATCCCGGGCTACGAGCAGTACTTC. Using reference TRBV19 and TRBJ2-7 for the parts outside the CDR3, the full variable domain is DGGITQSPKYLFRKEGQNVTLSCEQNLNHDAMYWYRQDPGQGLRLIYYSQIVNDFQKGDIAEGYSVSREKKESFPLTVTSAQKNPTAFYLCASSIPGYEQYFGPGTRLTVT.

This clone was observed a single time. This chain links TRBV9 with TRBJ2-1, with D perhaps TRBD1 or TRBD2 (5 bases each). Trimming removed 4 bases at V and 9 bases at J, with 14 bases between. The germline V gene encodes CDR1 SGDLS and CDR2 YYNGEE. The CDR3 has 13 residues. The CDR3 reads CASSSLEGSEQFF. CDR3 bases: TGTGCCAGCAGCTCCTTAGAGGGGAGTGAGCAGTTCTTC.

The chain links TRBV7-2 to TRBJ2-6; no firm D call. The ends were cut back, 0 bases at V and 4 bases at J, with 7 bases in the middle. Germline V gives CDR1 SGHTA, CDR2 FQGNSA. The CDR3 sequence is 15 residues long. The CDR3 is CASSLARTGANVLTF. In DNA, the CDR3 is TGTGCCAGCAGCTTAGCCCGGACCGGGGCCAACGTCCTGACTTTC.

V is TRBV11-2 and J is TRBJ2-1; D tentatively reads TRBD1 or TRBD2 (5 bases each). Germline CDR1 SGHAT, CDR2 FQNNGV. This CDR3 comprises 17 residues. V lost 5 bases and J lost 6, with 23 bases in between. The CDR3: CASSPSRWDLRGNEQFF. DNA for the CDR3: TGTGCCAGCAGCCCCTCACGGTGGGACCTTAGGGGCAATGAGCAGTTCTTC.

The rearrangement uses TRBV18 and TRBJ2-3, with D hard to call. The CDR3 extends over 14 amino acids. V lost 3 bases to trimming and J lost 6 bases, with 13 bases between them. Germline CDR1 and CDR2: KGHSH and LQKENI. The CDR3, as DNA: TGTGCCAGCTCACCCTCTACTACCTCCGATACGCAGTATTTT. Translation gives CASSPSTTSDTQYF. Combining the CDR3 with reference TRBV18 and TRBJ2-3 gives the whole variable domain NAGVMQNPRHLVRRRGQEARLRCSPMKGHSHVYWYRQLPEEGLKFMVYLQKENIIDESGMPKERFSAEFPKEGPSILRIQQVVRGDSAAYFCASSPSTTSDTQYFGPGTRLTVL.